One and the same sample provided the 10 T cell receptor beta chains below, sequenced in a study of shared clonotypes between healthy human individuals. Sequencing was performed with immunoSEQ multiplex PCR; in TCRdb, only in-frame clones are kept and a portion is missing. The table shows 980,000 or so clones, with 60% to 85% occurring only once. Sequencing was carried out using memory CD4+ T cells sorted from blood. Subset given: CD45RA-negative fraction. These receptors were obtained from a man younger than 35 in good health.

The chain carries TRBV20-1 and TRBJ1-6; unclear D gene. The CDR3 extends over 11 amino acids. Germline loops: CDR1 DFQATT, CDR2 SNEGSKA (reference sequence). Trimming shortened V by 3 bases and J by 8 bases, and 5 bases separated the two germline ends. CDR3: CSASLDSPLHF. The CDR3 region has the DNA TGCAGTGCTAGTCTGGATTCACCCCTCCACTTT.

On this clone itself: Additional DNA sequences in this sample encode the identical CDR3. This chain uses TRBV7-9 with TRBJ1-1; D is undetermined. The CDR3 length is 13 residues. CDR1 is SEHNR and CDR2 is FQNEAQ in the germline V gene (reference sequence). V shed 4 bases and J shed 2 bases, with 8 bases lying between them. CDR3 sequence: CASSSRENTEAFF. The CDR3 DNA follows: TGTGCCAGCAGCTCTCGGGAAAACACTGAAGCTTTCTTT.

This chain links TRBV5-5 with TRBJ1-6; 7 nucleotides line up with TRBD1. CDR3 size: 15 residues. Germline assignment: CDR1 SGHKS and CDR2 YYEKEE (reference sequence). J lost 6 bases, V lost 4 bases, and 7 bases had no gene match. CDR3 sequence reads: CASSLDRVGNSPLHF. The CDR3 region has the DNA TGTGCCAGCAGCCTCGACAGGGTTGGTAATTCACCCCTCCACTTT.

The CDR3 here is CASSRRGRDTEAFF. The CDR3 bases are TGTGCCAGCAGCCGCAGGGGGCGTGACACTGAAGCTTTCTTT. The J gene is TRBJ1-1, the V gene TRBV7-9, with 8 bases that match TRBD1. V lost 5 bases to trimming and J lost 3 bases; unmatched junction nucleotides: 5. CDR1 is SEHNR and CDR2 is FQNEAQ in the germline V gene (reference sequence). The CDR3 covers 14 residues.

The V and J genes are TRBV4-3 and TRBJ1-1; D not certain. CDR1 is LGHNA, CDR2 YSLEER, per germline. V was trimmed by 5 bases and J by 5 bases, leaving 12 bases between them. The CDR3 length is 13 residues. As DNA, the CDR3 is TGCGCCAGCAGCATGAATAGGCGGACTGAAGCTTTCTTT. Amino acid sequence: CASSMNRRTEAFF.

The V call is TRBV10-1, the J call TRBJ2-5; 10 bases line up with TRBD1. CDR1 is WNHNN and CDR2 is SYGVQD in the germline V gene (reference sequence). With 4 bases clipped from V and 2 bases from J, the junction kept 4 bases outside the gene matches. The CDR3 covers 15 residues. For the CDR3, the DNA is TGCGCCAGCAGTGCTGACAGGGGGCCACAAGAGACCCAGTACTTC. It is translated as CASSADRGPQETQYF.

The chain employs TRBV19 and TRBJ2-7; TRBD1 matches 8 bases. There are 14 residues in the CDR3. Unmatched junction bases numbered 3, after V lost 3 bases and J lost 2 bases. The germline CDR1 and CDR2 sequences are LNHDA and SQIVND (reference sequence). DNA for the CDR3: TGTGCCAGTAGTATTCGGACAGGGCCCTACGAGCAGTACTTC. Residues: CASSIRTGPYEQYF.

The chain couples TRBV9 to TRBJ2-1, with TRBD2 matching over 12 bases. Germline assignment: CDR1 SGDLS and CDR2 YYNGEE. There are 16 residues in the CDR3. The trim removed 3 bases at V and 4 bases at J, leaving 5 bases unmatched. For the CDR3, the DNA is TGTGCCAGCAGCGGTCGACTAGCGGGGGCGTACAATGAGCAGTTCTTC. Its translation is CASSGRLAGAYNEQFF.

On this clone: The sample has other DNA sequences that encode this CDR3 too. This chain uses TRBV7-2 with TRBJ2-5, with D perhaps matching TRBD2 (7 bases). Germline lookup yields CDR1 SGHTA and CDR2 FQGNSA. Trimming pared 5 bases from V and 4 bases from J, leaving 11 bases between. This CDR3 region has 13 residues. CDR3 residues: CASSLGGRETQYF. CDR3 coding DNA: TGTGCCAGCAGCCTGGGGGGGCGAGAGACCCAGTACTTC. Full variable domain (outside the CDR3, taken from reference TRBV7-2 and TRBJ2-5): GAGVSQSPSNKVTEKGKDVELRCDPISGHTALYWYRQSLGQGLEFLIYFQGNSAPDKSGLPSDRFSAERTGGSVSTLTIQRTQQEDSAVYLCASSLGGRETQYFGPGTRLLVL.

This clone was seen at least ten times. The rearrangement joins TRBV9 to TRBJ2-5; tentatively, D is TRBD1 (5 bases). Germline CDR1 is SGDLS and CDR2 is YYNGEE. The CDR3 consists of 15 residues. Trimming removed 3 bases from V and 3 bases from J, with 15 bases in between. The CDR3 DNA reads TGTGCCAGCAGCGCTGACAGACAACAGAAAGAGACCCAGTACTTC. It is translated as CASSADRQQKETQYF.